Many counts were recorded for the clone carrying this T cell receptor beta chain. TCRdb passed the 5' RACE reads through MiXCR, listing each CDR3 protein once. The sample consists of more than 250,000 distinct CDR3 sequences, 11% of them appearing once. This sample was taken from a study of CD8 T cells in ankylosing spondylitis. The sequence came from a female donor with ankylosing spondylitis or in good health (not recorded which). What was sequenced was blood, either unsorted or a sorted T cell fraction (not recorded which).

The CDR3 spells CSVAASYEQYF. DNA for the CDR3: TGCAGCGTTGCGGCCAGCTACGAGCAGTACTTC. The gene calls are TRBV29-1 and TRBJ2-7; D gene uncertain. The CDR3 has 11 residues. The germline V gene has CDR1 SQVTM and CDR2 ANQGSEA. V lost 4 bases and J 3 bases, leaving 7 bases between the germline ends.